The rows below give T cell receptor beta chains drawn from one sample of a study of breast tumors, draining lymph nodes, adjacent tissues. Each CDR3 protein is one row after TCRdb ran MiXCR on the multiplex PCR reads. The sample contains approximately 130,000 distinct CDR3 sequences, more than 20% of which appear only once. The specimen sequenced was axillary lymph node tissue. The receptors originated from a female donor with breast cancer. Some clones in this sample may be carry-over from other donors' samples. Both conserved end residues are part of each CDR3. A D gene is named only where the DNA matches it firmly. Clone size is shown for a subset of rows, as once, few, many or a class of expanded clone.

>TRBJ2-3|TRBV7-3|-|-
CASSAGLAGSTDTQYF
TGTGCCAGCAGCGCCGGACTGGCGGGAAGCACAGATACGCAGTATTTT
>TRBJ2-2|TRBV6-4|-|few
CASSLEDTGELFF
TGTGCCAGCAGTTTGGAGGACACCGGGGAGCTGTTTTTT
>TRBJ2-5|TRBV19|TRBD1|few
CASSISPQGAGETQYF
TGTGCCAGTAGTATTTCGCCCCAGGGGGCGGGAGAGACCCAGTACTTC
>TRBJ2-1|TRBV7-2|-|many
CASSLVGLLAEQFF
TGTGCCAGCAGCTTAGTGGGCCTGCTAGCCGAGCAGTTCTTC
>TRBJ2-1|TRBV2|-|many
CASSGDYNEQFF
TGTGCCAGCAGTGGGGATTACAATGAGCAGTTCTTC
>TRBJ2-1|TRBV6-1|-|many
CASKSLPGSYNEQFF
TGTGCCAGCAAATCCCTGCCGGGCTCCTACAATGAGCAGTTCTTC
>TRBJ2-7|TRBV28|-|few
CASSSTGQGYEQYF
TGTGCCAGCAGCTCTACAGGGCAGGGTTACGAGCAGTACTTC
>TRBJ2-6|TRBV4-1|-|many
CASSQKGGGTGANVLTF
TGCGCCAGCAGCCAAAAGGGGGGAGGGACCGGGGCCAACGTCCTGACTTTC
>TRBJ2-3|TRBV19|-|many
CASSITGVRTDTQYF
TGTGCCAGTAGTATCACGGGAGTACGCACAGATACGCAGTATTTT
>TRBJ2-6|TRBV29-1|-|many
CSAAGSFSGANVLTF
TGCAGCGCCGCGGGCAGTTTCTCTGGGGCCAACGTCCTGACTTTC
>TRBJ2-2|TRBV6-5|-|many
CASSYSGGTGELFF
TGTGCCAGCAGTTACTCGGGGGGCACCGGGGAGCTGTTTTTT
>TRBJ2-1|TRBV28|-|many
CASSLSLNEQFF
TGTGCCAGCAGTTTATCACTAAATGAGCAGTTCTTC
>TRBJ2-5|TRBV20-1|-|many
CSVRQPSQETQYF
TGCAGTGTGAGACAGCCTAGCCAAGAGACCCAGTACTTC
>TRBJ1-5|TRBV10-1|-|many
CASSETRRGGQPQHF
TGCGCCAGCAGTGAGACAAGGAGGGGCGGTCAGCCCCAGCATTTT
>TRBJ2-3|TRBV20-1|-|many
CSASGTTVTDTQYF
TGCAGTGCTAGTGGGACAACCGTCACGGATACGCAGTATTTT
>TRBJ2-5|TRBV4-1|TRBD1|few
CASSLRTGGETQYF
TGCGCCAGCAGCCTAAGGACAGGGGGAGAGACCCAGTACTTC
>TRBJ2-2|TRBV20-1|TRBD2|many
CSARPSGRGTGELFF
TGCAGTGCTAGACCCAGCGGGAGAGGCACCGGGGAGCTGTTTTTT
>TRBJ2-3|TRBV27|TRBD2|-
CASSPNPLAGHTDTQYF
TGTGCCAGCAGTCCTAACCCGCTAGCGGGACACACAGATACGCAGTATTTT
>TRBJ2-5|TRBV7-7|TRBD2|many
CASSLTGTRGETQYF
TGTGCTAGCAGCCTCACCGGGACTAGAGGAGAGACCCAGTACTTC
>TRBJ2-5|TRBV28|TRBD1|few
CASTLSGGPQETQYF
TGTGCCAGCACACTTTCAGGGGGCCCCCAAGAGACCCAGTACTTC
>TRBJ2-7|TRBV14|-|-
CASSLVGGYEQYF
TGTGCCAGCAGCCTGGTGGGAGGATACGAGCAGTACTTC
>TRBJ1-6|TRBV18|-|few
CASSPRFVGARENSPLHF
TGTGCCAGCTCACCCAGGTTCGTCGGGGCCCGGGAGAATTCACCCCTCCACTTT
>TRBJ2-3|TRBV24-1|TRBD2|few
CATLGPIRLRGGGSTDTQYF
TGTGCCACACTAGGTCCAATCAGACTCCGGGGGGGGGGAAGCACAGATACGCAGTATTTT
>TRBJ2-7|TRBV5-1|-|many
CASSWGHGDSYEQYF
TGCGCCAGCAGCTGGGGGCACGGTGACTCCTACGAGCAGTACTTC
>TRBJ1-5|TRBV20-1|-|many
CSARDPGGGQERNQPQHF
TGCAGTGCTAGAGATCCGGGGGGGGGGCAGGAAAGGAATCAGCCCCAGCATTTT
>TRBJ2-1|TRBV25-1|-|-
CASNIRGNEQFF
TGTGCCAGCAATATAAGAGGGAATGAGCAGTTCTTC
>TRBJ2-5|TRBV25-1|TRBD1|few
CASSSTGAQETQYF
TGTGCCAGCAGCAGTACAGGGGCTCAAGAGACCCAGTACTTC
>TRBJ2-1|TRBV10-2|TRBD2|many
CASSPTSGSYNEQFF
TGCGCCAGCAGCCCCACTAGCGGCTCCTACAATGAGCAGTTCTTC
>TRBJ1-2|TRBV7-3|-|many
CASSLRGGASYGYTF
TGTGCCAGCAGCTTAAGGGGGGGGGCCAGCTATGGCTACACCTTC
>TRBJ1-4|TRBV19|-|few
CASTLLGTRGGEKLFF
TGTGCCAGTACCTTACTCGGCACCCGAGGAGGTGAAAAACTGTTTTTT
>TRBJ2-5|TRBV10-3|TRBD1|many
CAIKKGTGVQETQYF
TGTGCCATCAAGAAAGGGACAGGGGTACAAGAGACCCAGTACTTC
>TRBJ2-5|TRBV7-2|-|many
CASSRALQETQYF
TGTGCCAGCAGCCGGGCGCTCCAAGAGACCCAGTACTTC
>TRBJ2-7|TRBV2|TRBD2|many
CASSVRASGNYEQYF
TGTGCCAGCAGTGTGAGGGCTAGCGGGAACTACGAGCAGTACTTC
>TRBJ1-6|TRBV4-1|-|few
CASSQVMKPRSLHF
TGCGCCAGCAGCCAAGTGATGAAGCCTCGGTCCCTCCACTTT
>TRBJ1-2|TRBV28|-|-
CASEGGSRYGYTF
TGTGCCAGCGAAGGGGGTTCGAGGTATGGCTACACCTTC
>TRBJ1-2|TRBV5-6|TRBD1|-
CASTRTGKIYGYTF
TGTGCCAGTACCCGGACAGGGAAAATCTATGGCTACACCTTC
>TRBJ1-6|TRBV28|TRBD1|few
CASSATGVGSPLHF
TGTGCCAGCAGTGCGACAGGGGTTGGGTCACCCCTCCACTTT
>TRBJ2-2|TRBV4-1|-|few
CASSPRGGGTGELFF
TGCGCCAGCAGCCCTCGTGGGGGCGGGACCGGGGAGCTGTTTTTT
>TRBJ2-4|TRBV9|TRBD2|-
CASSPRTSGSIQYF
TGTGCCAGCAGCCCCCGGACTAGCGGCTCCATTCAGTACTTC
>TRBJ1-5|TRBV6-1|TRBD1|many
CASRILNKTGLNQPQHF
TGTGCCAGTAGAATCCTAAATAAGACAGGGTTGAATCAGCCCCAGCATTTT
>TRBJ2-3|TRBV10-3|-|-
CAISGGGTFTDTQYF
TGTGCCATCAGTGGAGGGGGGACTTTCACAGATACGCAGTATTTT
>TRBJ2-1|TRBV5-6|-|many
CASSLTETFYNEQFF
TGTGCCAGCAGCTTAACAGAGACCTTCTACAATGAGCAGTTCTTC
>TRBJ2-3|TRBV20-1|-|many
CSARDGGRRTDTQYF
TGCAGTGCTAGAGATGGTGGGAGGCGCACAGATACGCAGTATTTT
>TRBJ2-2|TRBV29-1|TRBD2|many
CRVRAGGRDTGELFF
TGCAGAGTTAGAGCGGGAGGGCGGGACACCGGGGAGCTGTTTTTT
>TRBJ2-3|TRBV7-8|TRBD2|many
CASSRGGARDTDTQYF
TGTGCCAGCAGCCGGGGGGGGGCGCGGGACACAGATACGCAGTATTTT
>TRBJ2-7|TRBV2|-|few
CASSIGYFSYEQYF
TGTGCCAGCAGTATCGGGTACTTCTCCTACGAGCAGTACTTC
>TRBJ2-7|TRBV4-2|TRBD2|many
CASSQGLAVYYEQYF
TGTGCCAGCAGCCAAGGACTAGCGGTCTACTACGAGCAGTACTTC
>TRBJ2-5|TRBV14|TRBD2|once
CASSQDRAGGGMVETQHF
TGTGCCAGCAGCCAAGATCGAGCGGGAGGTGGCATGGTTGAGACCCAGCACTTC
>TRBJ1-6|TRBV4-1|TRBD1|many
CASSQFPRDRGDSPLHF
TGCGCCAGCAGCCAATTTCCCCGGGACAGGGGGGATTCACCCCTCCACTTT
>TRBJ1-3|TRBV3-1|-|few
CASSQEGSGNTIYF
TGTGCCAGCAGCCAAGAAGGGAGTGGAAACACCATATATTTT
>TRBJ2-1|TRBV3-1|-|-
CASSQGRSLGNEQFF
TGTGCCAGCAGCCAAGGTAGATCACTAGGCAATGAGCAGTTCTTC
>TRBJ1-1|TRBV7-8|-|-
CASSPWNAGRMNTEAFF
TGTGCCAGCAGCCCCTGGAATGCAGGGAGAATGAACACTGAAGCTTTCTTT
>TRBJ2-2|TRBV5-4|TRBD1|few
CASSPTSDRANTGELFF
TGTGCCAGCAGCCCAACGTCAGACAGGGCGAACACCGGGGAGCTGTTTTTT
>TRBJ2-1|TRBV14|-|many
CASSPVGRYGEQFF
TGTGCCAGCAGCCCGGTAGGGCGGTATGGTGAGCAGTTCTTC
>TRBJ2-3|TRBV7-3|-|many
CASSLRDSTDTQYF
TGTGCCAGCAGCTTACGGGACAGCACAGATACGCAGTATTTT